A single sample gave rise to the 23 T cell receptor beta chains below, sequenced in a study of shared clonotypes between healthy human individuals (dated by TCRdb to about 2020). The library was prepared using the immunoSEQ multiplex PCR assay. The table comes from immuneACCESS by way of TCRdb, which keeps in-frame sequences with V and J called. Part of the clones is missing from these tables; in studies checked, under half for an unresolved V gene and the rest for unknown reasons. This sample is represented by about 2.4 million clones; about 92% of them were singletons. The ten largest clonotypes hold over 0.12% of the sample. The sequencing sample was made of naive CD4+ T cells sorted from blood. The sample's cell subset or site label, in plain terms: CD45RA+ positively selected. Every receptor here comes from a man between 18 and 29 years old in good health.

The V gene is TRBV19, the J gene TRBJ2-3, with 11 bases that match TRBD2. Germline loops: CDR1 LNHDA, CDR2 SQIVND (reference sequence). The junction had 8 bases not matched to a gene; V was cut back by 7 bases and J by 2 bases. The CDR3 loop spans 16 amino acids. The CDR3 reads CASTSTSGIITDTQYF. The CDR3 DNA is TGTGCCAGTACCTCGACTAGCGGGATTATCACAGATACGCAGTATTTT. Combining the CDR3 with reference TRBV19 and TRBJ2-3 gives the whole variable domain DGGITQSPKYLFRKEGQNVTLSCEQNLNHDAMYWYRQDPGQGLRLIYYSQIVNDFQKGDIAEGYSVSREKKESFPLTVTSAQKNPTAFYLCASTSTSGIITDTQYFGPGTRLTVL.

The chain links TRBV19 to TRBJ2-1, with TRBD2 identical over 7 bases. This CDR3 region has 14 residues. Trimming cost V 5 bases and J 4 bases; bases outside gene matches: 5. The germline gives CDR1 LNHDA, CDR2 SQIVND (reference sequence). CDR3 nucleotide sequence: TGTGCCAGTAGTGTCGGGACTAAGTACAATGAGCAGTTCTTC. Its translation is CASSVGTKYNEQFF.

J is TRBJ1-3 and V is TRBV7-2, with 8 bases that match TRBD1. V trimming: 3 bases; J trimming: 0 bases; junction bases outside the gene matches: 10. Germline values: CDR1 SGHTA, CDR2 FQGNSA. This CDR3 comprises 18 residues. In DNA form, the CDR3 reads TGTGCCAGCAGCTTTCGCACGACAGGGGAGCTCTCTGGAAACACCATATATTTT. Translation: CASSFRTTGELSGNTIYF.

This rearrangement joins TRBV27 to TRBJ1-6, with 9 positions matching TRBD1. The CDR3 is made up of 16 amino acids. V dropped 5 bases and J dropped 3; count of bases not matched to a gene: 5. Looked up from germline, CDR1 is MNHEY and CDR2 is SMNVEV (reference sequence). The CDR3 DNA follows: TGTGCCAGCAGTGTCCCGGGACAGGGCTATAATTCACCCCTCCACTTT. Its protein is CASSVPGQGYNSPLHF.

In this sample, this clone turned up once. The chain combines TRBV6-6 with TRBJ1-5; D possibly corresponds to TRBD1 (5 bases). The CDR3 is 16 residues long. V lost 6 bases and J 2 bases, leaving 17 bases between the germline ends. Germline lookup yields CDR1 MNHNY and CDR2 SVGAGI (reference sequence). The CDR3 DNA reads TGTGCCAGCAGAAATACGCTAAGGGGAGGCAATCAGCCCCAGCATTTT. Residues: CASRNTLRGGNQPQHF.

The chain's CDR3 is CASSPEGGIDTQYF. The CDR3 bases are TGTGCCAGCAGCCCCGAGGGGGGAATAGATACGCAGTATTTT. The rearrangement uses TRBV7-9 and TRBJ2-3; possibly TRBD1 or TRBD2 for D (6 bases each). Germline V gene lookup returns CDR1 SEHNR and CDR2 FQNEAQ (reference sequence). Trimming stripped 5 bases from V and 5 bases from J, with 14 bases between. CDR3 length: 14 amino acids.

J is TRBJ2-3 and V is TRBV5-1; 10 bases align to TRBD2. Germline trimming cut 4 bases from V and 2 bases from J; bases unmatched to any gene: 4. Germline assignment: CDR1 SGHRS and CDR2 YFSETQ. The CDR3 contains 15 residues. The CDR3 loop is CASSGGTSATDTQYF. CDR3 nucleotides: TGCGCCAGCAGCGGCGGGACTAGCGCCACAGATACGCAGTATTTT.

A word on this clone: Within the sample, other DNA sequences also encode this same CDR3. The genes are TRBV27 and TRBJ2-1; D possibly corresponds to TRBD1 (6 bases). The V end lost 3 bases, the J end lost 7 bases, and 16 bases lay between the germline ends. Looked up from germline, CDR1 is MNHEY and CDR2 is SMNVEV (reference sequence). CDR3 length: 15 amino acids. In DNA form, the CDR3 reads TGTGCCAGCAGTTTGAGGGCAGGGGCGGGTAATGAGCAGTTCTTC. This translates into CASSLRAGAGNEQFF.

The chain couples TRBV28 to TRBJ2-4; D gene unclear. The V end lost 3 bases, the J end lost 7 bases, and 7 bases lay between the germline ends. The CDR3 extends over 12 amino acids. The V gene's germline CDR1 is MDHEN and CDR2 SYDVKM. This CDR3 reads CASSLIPNIQYF. CDR3 DNA sequence: TGTGCCAGCAGTTTGATCCCCAACATTCAGTACTTC.

With regard to this clone: Other DNA sequences in the sample encode the same CDR3. This chain connects TRBV28 to TRBJ1-4; 10 bases match TRBD1. Germline CDR1 is MDHEN and CDR2 is SYDVKM. The CDR3 totals 15 residues. The V gene end was trimmed by 2 bases and the J gene end by 5 bases; junction bases not matched to a gene: 2. This CDR3 is CASSLGGQGNEKLFF. CDR3 DNA: TGTGCCAGCAGTTTAGGGGGACAGGGGAATGAAAAACTGTTTTTT.

This clone was counted only a few times. V and J are TRBV4-1 and TRBJ1-5; D might be TRBD1 (5 bases). The germline CDR1 and CDR2 sequences are MGHRA and YSYEKL. CDR3 length: 16 residues. Trimming left V 4 bases short and J 3 bases short, with 16 bases between. The CDR3: CASSPRGGAVNQPQHF. DNA of the CDR3: TGCGCCAGCAGCCCGCGGGGAGGGGCCGTCAATCAGCCCCAGCATTTT.

V is TRBV5-8 and J is TRBJ2-6, with D tentatively TRBD1 (5 bases). V gave up 1 base and J gave up 1 base, with 12 bases separating them. CDR1 and CDR2 from the germline V gene are SGHTS and YDEGEE. The CDR3 consists of 17 residues. Here the CDR3 reads CASSLLQVYSGANVLTF. The CDR3 nucleotides read TGTGCCAGCAGCTTGCTACAGGTGTATTCTGGGGCCAACGTCCTGACTTTC.

The chain combines TRBV7-9 with TRBJ2-1, with TRBD2 matching over 7 bases. This CDR3 has 16 residues. Germline assignment: CDR1 SEHNR and CDR2 FQNEAQ (reference sequence). The V segment lost 5 bases and the J segment 4 bases; nucleotides outside the gene matches: 11. The CDR3: CASSRRPGLSYNEQFF. In DNA form, the CDR3 reads TGTGCCAGCAGCCGCAGACCGGGACTAAGTTACAATGAGCAGTTCTTC.

V is TRBV11-1 and J is TRBJ2-5; 8 positions agree with TRBD1. From germline, CDR1 is SGHAT and CDR2 FQDESV (reference sequence). CDR3 length: 15 residues. Trimming at V came to 4 bases and at J to 5 bases, leaving 9 bases not matched to a gene. CDR3 region: CASSSTGEKGETQYF. The CDR3 region has the DNA TGTGCCAGCAGCTCGACAGGGGAAAAAGGGGAGACCCAGTACTTC.

The chain has TRBV30 and TRBJ1-2, with D unresolved. CDR3 length equals 13 residues. CDR1 and CDR2 from the germline V gene are GTSNPN and SVGIG (reference sequence). Trimming cost V 2 bases and J 8 bases, with 15 bases left between them. The CDR3 is CAWSLRTMGGYTF. The CDR3 DNA reads as TGTGCCTGGAGTTTGAGGACGATGGGCGGCTACACCTTC.

The chain uses TRBV7-2 and TRBJ2-7; a possible D gene is TRBD1 (5 bases). CDR1 SGHTA and CDR2 FQGNSA come from the germline V gene. The germline V and J ends were trimmed by 5 bases and 0 bases, with 17 bases remaining between them. The CDR3 totals 16 residues. CDR3 DNA: TGTGCCAGCAGCATCTCACTCCAGACAGCCTCCTACGAGCAGTACTTC. This encodes CASSISLQTASYEQYF.

In DNA, the CDR3 is TGTGCCAGTAGTATCAGGGCCAATCAGCCCCAGCATTTT. It specifies CASSIRANQPQHF. This chain connects TRBV19 to TRBJ1-5; D might be TRBD1 (5 bases). Per germline, CDR1 LNHDA and CDR2 SQIVND (reference sequence). V was pared by 3 bases and J by 3 bases, with 6 bases between. This CDR3 comprises 13 residues.

This clone was seen only once. This chain joins TRBV6-5 and TRBJ2-1; D is unclear. V was trimmed by 0 bases and J by 2 bases, leaving 8 bases between them. The CDR3 contains 15 residues. Germline V gives CDR1 MNHEY, CDR2 SVGAGI. CDR3: CASSYSRSPYNEQFF. The CDR3 region has the DNA TGTGCCAGCAGTTACTCGAGGTCCCCCTACAATGAGCAGTTCTTC.

This chain joins TRBV7-2 and TRBJ1-3; 8 bases fit TRBD1. V shed 1 base and J 0 bases; nucleotides not matched to a gene: 5. Germline CDR1 and CDR2: SGHTA and FQGNSA. The CDR3 covers 17 residues. The CDR3 loop is CASSLGSTGGSGNTIYF. The CDR3 DNA follows: TGTGCCAGCAGCTTAGGTTCTACAGGGGGCTCTGGAAACACCATATATTTT.

This clone was picked up one time. The rearrangement joins TRBV6-1 to TRBJ1-1, with 7 nucleotides matching TRBD1. Trimming removed 4 bases from V and 10 bases from J; junction bases left unmatched: 12. The CDR3 totals 14 residues. The V gene's germline CDR1 is MNHNS and CDR2 SASEGT. The CDR3 region has the DNA TGTGCCAGCAGTGCCTCGGACAGGTCGGTCGGAGCTTTCTTT. This gives the protein CASSASDRSVGAFF.

This clone was found once. The genes are TRBV18 and TRBJ1-1, with 10 bases matching TRBD1. The CDR3 has 18 amino acids. The J segment lost 8 bases and the V segment lost 4 bases, leaving 19 bases of the junction unmatched. Germline V gene lookup returns CDR1 KGHSH and CDR2 LQKENI. Here the CDR3 reads CASSLISGDRGLTGEAFF. For the CDR3, the DNA is TGTGCCAGCTCACTGATCTCCGGGGACAGGGGACTAACGGGCGAAGCTTTCTTT.

This chain joins TRBV18 and TRBJ1-2; D not resolved. The CDR3 extends over 13 amino acids. In germline, CDR1 is KGHSH, CDR2 LQKENI. Between the trimmed V and J ends, which lost 3 bases and 9 bases, there was a span of 14 bases. CDR3 nucleotides: TGTGCCAGCTCACCGATGGAAGGAGAAAGCTACACCTTC. Amino acid sequence: CASSPMEGESYTF. Variable domain in full (rest from reference TRBV18 and TRBJ1-2): NAGVMQNPRHLVRRRGQEARLRCSPMKGHSHVYWYRQLPEEGLKFMVYLQKENIIDESGMPKERFSAEFPKEGPSILRIQQVVRGDSAAYFCASSPMEGESYTFGSGTRLTVV.

The gene calls are TRBV5-4 and TRBJ1-4; 12 bases match TRBD1. The CDR3 contains 18 residues. Germline trimming cut 2 bases from V and 7 bases from J; bases unmatched to any gene: 12. Per the germline V gene, CDR1 is SGHNT and CDR2 is YYREEE (reference sequence). The CDR3 loop is CASSFARDRGPLGEKLFF. CDR3 coding DNA: TGTGCCAGCAGCTTCGCTCGGGACAGGGGGCCTCTGGGTGAAAAACTGTTTTTT.